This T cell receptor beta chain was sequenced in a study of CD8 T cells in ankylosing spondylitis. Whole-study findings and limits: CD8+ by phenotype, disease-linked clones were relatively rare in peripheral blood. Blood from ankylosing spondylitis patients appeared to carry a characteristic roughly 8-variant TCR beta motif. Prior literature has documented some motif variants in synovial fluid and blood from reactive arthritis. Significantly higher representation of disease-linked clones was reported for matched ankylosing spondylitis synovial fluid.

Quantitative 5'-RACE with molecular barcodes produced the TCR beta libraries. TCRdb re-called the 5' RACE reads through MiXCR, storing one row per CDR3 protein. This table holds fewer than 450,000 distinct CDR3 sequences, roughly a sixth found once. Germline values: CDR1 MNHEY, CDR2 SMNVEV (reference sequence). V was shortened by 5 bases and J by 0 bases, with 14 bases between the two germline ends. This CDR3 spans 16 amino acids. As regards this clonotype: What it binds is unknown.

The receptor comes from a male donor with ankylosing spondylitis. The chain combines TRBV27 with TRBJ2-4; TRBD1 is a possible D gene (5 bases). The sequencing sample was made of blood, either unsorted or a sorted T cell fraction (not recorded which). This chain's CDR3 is CASSGQTAIAKNIQYF. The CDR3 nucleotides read TGTGCCAGCAGTGGGCAGACAGCCATAGCCAAAAACATTCAGTACTTC.